A selection of T cell receptor beta chains follows, all from one sample in a study of spatial heterogeneity in lung cancer. TCRdb reprocessed the 5' RACE reads with MiXCR, giving one entry per CDR3 protein. The sample contains 26,000 or so distinct CDR3 sequences, 9.5% to 15% of which appear only once. The sequenced sample was PBMCs, obtained at surgery. All receptors come from a female donor with early-stage non-small cell lung cancer. Each CDR3 is given with its conserved first and last residue. A D gene is named only where the DNA matches it firmly. Clone sizes are given selectively: once, few, many, or a class where the clone is expanded.

v_gene: TRBV20-1; j_gene: TRBJ1-6; abundance: many; d_gene: TRBD1; CDR3nt: TGCAGTGCTAGTCCCGTGACAGGGGCTTATTCACCCCTCCACTTT; CDR3aa: CSASPVTGAYSPLHF
v_gene: TRBV12-3/TRBV12-4; j_gene: TRBJ2-2; abundance: many; d_gene: TRBD2; CDR3nt: TGTGCCAGCACGCGACTAGCGGGGACGTACCTCACCGGGGAGCTGTTTTTT; CDR3aa: CASTRLAGTYLTGELFF
v_gene: TRBV25-1; j_gene: TRBJ1-2; abundance: many; d_gene: NA; CDR3nt: TGTGCCAGCAGTGTATCGGGGGCCAACTATGGCTACACCTTC; CDR3aa: CASSVSGANYGYTF
v_gene: TRBV20-1; j_gene: TRBJ1-4; abundance: many; d_gene: TRBD1; CDR3nt: TGCAGTGCCCTCAGGGACAGGGGAGAAAAACTGTTTTTT; CDR3aa: CSALRDRGEKLFF
v_gene: TRBV7-9; j_gene: TRBJ1-6; abundance: many; d_gene: NA; CDR3nt: TGTGCCAGCAGCTTCGGCTCCTATAATTCACCCCTCCACTTT; CDR3aa: CASSFGSYNSPLHF
v_gene: TRBV20-1; j_gene: TRBJ1-2; abundance: many; d_gene: NA; CDR3nt: TGCAGTGCTAGAGTTCACCCATCGAGCGGCTACACCTTC; CDR3aa: CSARVHPSSGYTF
v_gene: TRBV6-5; j_gene: TRBJ1-1; abundance: many; d_gene: TRBD1; CDR3nt: TGTGCCACCTACGAACAGGGGGGAAAAACTGAAGCTTTCTTT; CDR3aa: CATYEQGGKTEAFF
v_gene: TRBV12-3/TRBV12-4; j_gene: TRBJ1-2; abundance: many; d_gene: NA; CDR3nt: TGTGCCAGCAGTATGGACACCCCGGCGGGCTACACCTTC; CDR3aa: CASSMDTPAGYTF
v_gene: TRBV5-1; j_gene: TRBJ2-7; abundance: many; d_gene: NA; CDR3nt: TGCGCCAGCAGCTCTACCCCGGGTACCTACGAGCAGTACTTC; CDR3aa: CASSSTPGTYEQYF
v_gene: TRBV20-1; j_gene: TRBJ2-2; abundance: many; d_gene: NA; CDR3nt: TGCAGTGCTCCATCTCGGGACACGAACACCGGGGAGCTGTTTTTT; CDR3aa: CSAPSRDTNTGELFF
v_gene: TRBV20-1; j_gene: TRBJ2-5; abundance: few; d_gene: TRBD1; CDR3nt: TGCAGTGCTAGAAAGGGGGCGTTGGAGACCCAGTACTTC; CDR3aa: CSARKGALETQYF
v_gene: TRBV5-4; j_gene: TRBJ2-3; abundance: many; d_gene: NA; CDR3nt: TGTGCCAGCAGCTTGGAAACAGGCACAGATACGCAGTATTTT; CDR3aa: CASSLETGTDTQYF
v_gene: TRBV28; j_gene: TRBJ2-1; abundance: many; d_gene: NA; CDR3nt: TGTGCCAGCAGTTTATTTGTGGGGATCCTTCCGTTCTTC; CDR3aa: CASSLFVGILPFF
v_gene: TRBV24-1; j_gene: TRBJ1-2; abundance: many; d_gene: NA; CDR3nt: TGTGCCACCAGCGGAGGTAGAGGAGGCGGCTACACCTTC; CDR3aa: CATSGGRGGGYTF
v_gene: TRBV9; j_gene: TRBJ1-2; abundance: many; d_gene: NA; CDR3nt: TGTGCCAGCAGCGTGGCGACAGCTCCTAACTATGGCTACACCTTC; CDR3aa: CASSVATAPNYGYTF
v_gene: TRBV7-9; j_gene: TRBJ2-1; abundance: many; d_gene: TRBD2; CDR3nt: TGTGCCAGCAGCTTTCCGGGACTAGCGGGACCCTACAATGAGCAGTTCTTC; CDR3aa: CASSFPGLAGPYNEQFF
v_gene: TRBV20-1; j_gene: TRBJ1-1; abundance: many; d_gene: TRBD1; CDR3nt: TGCAGTGCTAGAGATCAAGACAGGGACACTGAAGCTTTCTTT; CDR3aa: CSARDQDRDTEAFF
v_gene: TRBV7-2; j_gene: TRBJ2-3; abundance: many; d_gene: TRBD2; CDR3nt: TGTGCCAGCAGTTCCCAGCGGGGGGGCGCCACAGATACGCAGTATTTT; CDR3aa: CASSSQRGGATDTQYF
v_gene: TRBV5-4; j_gene: TRBJ2-5; abundance: many; d_gene: TRBD2; CDR3nt: TGTGCCAGCAGCTTCGACGGTCTAGCGGGCTCTACCTACCAGTACTTC; CDR3aa: CASSFDGLAGSTYQYF
v_gene: TRBV9; j_gene: TRBJ2-5; abundance: NA; d_gene: TRBD1; CDR3nt: TGTGCCAGCAGCCTAGGGACAGCACGGGAGACCCAGTACTTC; CDR3aa: CASSLGTARETQYF